These T cell receptor beta chains were read from a single sample in a study of T cell changes during pregnancy in multiple sclerosis. Generated by immunoSEQ multiplex PCR, the TCRdb table keeps only in-frame clones and is missing some. The profile shows more than 65,000 clones, roughly nine tenths of them singletons. Here the sequenced sample was peripheral blood, taken after pregnancy. The receptor set was obtained from a female donor in good health, enrolled as a control in a pregnancy study. Each CDR3 is given with its conserved first and last residue. The order of the fields is CDR3 protein, CDR3 DNA, clone size, V gene, J gene, D gene. A D gene is named only where the DNA matches it firmly. The size entry is marked missing in some rows and otherwise reads once, few, many or a size class.

CASSAIRDRGLGEQFF	TGTGCCAGCAGTGCCATCCGGGACAGGGGACTGGGTGAGCAGTTCTTC	-	TRBV27	TRBJ2-1	TRBD1
CASSFGDCEQFF	TGTGCCAGCAGTTTCGGGGACTGTGAGCAGTTCTTC	-	TRBV27	TRBJ2-1	-
CASSLGTGGQVNTEAFF	TGCGCCAGCAGCTTGGGTACCGGAGGACAGGTGAACACTGAAGCTTTCTTT	-	TRBV5-1	TRBJ1-1	TRBD1
CASSQDAGLGTDTQYF	TGCGCCAGCAGCCAAGATGCGGGGCTGGGCACAGATACGCAGTATTTT	-	TRBV4-1	TRBJ2-3	-
CASSLGGVGTEAFF	TGCGCCAGCAGCTTGGGGGGGGTGGGGACTGAAGCTTTCTTT	once	TRBV5-1	TRBJ1-1	-
CASSTRDRGDNQPQHF	TGTGCCAGTAGTACCAGGGACAGGGGGGATAATCAGCCCCAGCATTTT	-	TRBV19	TRBJ1-5	TRBD1
CASSPTEIAAFF	TGTGCCAGCAGCCCCACAGAGATCGCGGCTTTCTTT	-	TRBV7-2	TRBJ1-1	-
CAWSSRQGGGSPLHF	TGTGCCTGGAGTTCACGACAGGGGGGGGGTTCACCCCTCCACTTT	-	TRBV30	TRBJ1-6	TRBD1
CASSVLPGTSLYEQYF	TGTGCCAGCAGCGTCTTACCCGGGACTTCCCTCTACGAGCAGTACTTC	-	TRBV9	TRBJ2-7	-
CSVASSNSPNYGYTF	TGCAGCGTTGCTTCGTCGAACAGCCCTAACTATGGCTACACCTTC	-	TRBV29-1	TRBJ1-2	-
CAISESRQGLNTGELFF	TGTGCCATCAGTGAGTCGAGGCAGGGGCTTAACACCGGGGAGCTGTTTTTT	-	TRBV10-3	TRBJ2-2	-
CASSSNRAGGTEAFF	TGTGCCAGCAGCTCCAACAGGGCAGGGGGCACTGAAGCTTTCTTT	-	TRBV7-9	TRBJ1-1	TRBD1
CASSYSTTANYGYTF	TGTGCCAGCAGTTACTCGACGACAGCTAACTATGGCTACACCTTC	once	TRBV6-5	TRBJ1-2	-
CAWSGQYTGELFF	TGTGCCTGGTCGGGACAGTACACCGGGGAGCTGTTTTTT	-	TRBV30	TRBJ2-2	TRBD1
CASSQDRAGRELFF	TGTGCCAGCAGCCAAGATCGGGCGGGCAGGGAGCTGTTTTTT	few	TRBV4-2	TRBJ2-2	-
CASSPATSGLVQYF	TGTGCCAGCAGCCCGGCGACTAGCGGGCTTGTGCAGTACTTC	-	TRBV5-5	TRBJ2-7	TRBD2
CASSQSQGVGDTQYF	TGCGCCAGCAGCCAAAGTCAGGGGGTTGGAGATACGCAGTATTTT	-	TRBV4-3	TRBJ2-3	TRBD1
CASSQTGEGLAGVRTGELFF	TGCGCCAGCAGCCAAACGGGGGAGGGACTAGCGGGAGTACGAACCGGGGAGCTGTTTTTT	-	TRBV4-1	TRBJ2-2	TRBD2
CASSVSPLADTEAFF	TGTGCCAGCAGCGTTAGTCCCTTGGCGGACACTGAAGCTTTCTTT	few	TRBV9	TRBJ1-1	-
CASSPIGGLTRQETQYF	TGTGCCAGCAGCCCCATCGGGGGGCTAACACGCCAAGAGACCCAGTACTTC	-	TRBV7-2	TRBJ2-5	-
CASSLATGSLAEAFF	TGTGCCAGCAGCTTAGCAACAGGCTCGTTGGCTGAAGCTTTCTTT	once	TRBV11-2	TRBJ1-1	-
CASRAGGGTEAFF	TGTGCCAGCAGGGCGGGTGGAGGGACTGAAGCTTTCTTT	-	TRBV6-1	TRBJ1-1	-
CASSLGARTSGRYEQFF	TGTGCCAGCAGCTTAGGAGCGAGGACTAGCGGGAGGTATGAGCAGTTCTTC	-	TRBV7-8	TRBJ2-1	TRBD2
CASSFTSEGSEQFF	TGTGCCAGCAGTTTCACTAGCGAGGGGAGTGAGCAGTTCTTC	-	TRBV27	TRBJ2-1	TRBD2
CASSPPGGQGYGYTF	TGTGCCAGCTCACCACCGGGGGGGCAGGGCTATGGCTACACCTTC	-	TRBV18	TRBJ1-2	-
CSAASRDEQYF	TGCAGTGCGGCCTCGCGGGACGAGCAGTACTTC	-	TRBV20-1	TRBJ2-7	-
CASTGQGEGYTF	TGTGCCAGCACTGGACAGGGGGAAGGCTACACCTTC	-	TRBV9	TRBJ1-2	TRBD1
CSGRGGSSYNEQFF	TGCAGCGGACGCGGGGGAAGCTCCTACAATGAGCAGTTCTTC	-	TRBV29-1	TRBJ2-1	TRBD2
CASSVRDSYLTGELFF	TGTGCCAGCAGCGTCCGGGACAGCTACCTCACCGGGGAGCTGTTTTTT	-	TRBV7-9	TRBJ2-2	TRBD1
CASSYLSDTQYF	TGTGCCAGCAGTTACCTCTCGGATACGCAGTATTTT	-	TRBV6-6	TRBJ2-3	-